The sequence of this TCR beta chain was determined in a study of Ad26.COV2.S vaccination and SARS-CoV-2 variants. Study summary: By the intramuscular route, Ad26.COV2.S was given once, or twice 56 days apart.

Regarding this clone: Its target is unknown.

The treatment here: some 20 received Ad26.COV2.S at low or high dose, single or two shots; about 5 received placebo; per-sample allocation not given. Specimens were obtained on day 63 following the first vaccine or placebo injection. Wuhan-strain spike was delivered by a replication-incompetent Ad26 vector. The trim removed 4 bases at V and 6 bases at J, leaving 4 bases unmatched. The CDR3 length is 13 residues. Germline CDR1 and CDR2: MNHEY and SMNVEV (reference sequence). The data were produced by immunoSEQ multiplex PCR, yet TCRdb's version contains in-frame clones alone and is incomplete. The data hold under 600,000 clones, with roughly nine tenths observed a single time. Overall study results and limits: Total T cell responses were possibly underestimated by TCR breadth and depth analyses.

The clonotype comes from a person between 18 and 65 years old who received the Ad26.COV2.S COVID-19 vaccine or a placebo. The sample in question was peripheral blood, obtained in a trial of Ad26.COV2.S vaccine versus placebo. The V call is TRBV27, the J call TRBJ2-7, with 9 bases lining up with TRBD1. CDR3 nucleotide sequence: TGTGCCAGCAGTTCGGACAGGGGACGCGAGCAGTACTTC. Protein: CASSSDRGREQYF.